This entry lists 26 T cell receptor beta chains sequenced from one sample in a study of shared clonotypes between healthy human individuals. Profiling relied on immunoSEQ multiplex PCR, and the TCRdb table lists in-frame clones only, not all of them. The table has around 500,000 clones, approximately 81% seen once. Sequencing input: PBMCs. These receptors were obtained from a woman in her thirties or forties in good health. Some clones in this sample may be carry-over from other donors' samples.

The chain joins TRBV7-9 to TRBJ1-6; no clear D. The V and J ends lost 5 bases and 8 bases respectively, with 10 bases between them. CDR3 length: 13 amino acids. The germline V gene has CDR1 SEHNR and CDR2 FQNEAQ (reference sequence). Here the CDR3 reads CASSVNWDSPLHF. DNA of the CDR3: TGTGCCAGCAGCGTTAATTGGGATTCACCCCTCCACTTT.

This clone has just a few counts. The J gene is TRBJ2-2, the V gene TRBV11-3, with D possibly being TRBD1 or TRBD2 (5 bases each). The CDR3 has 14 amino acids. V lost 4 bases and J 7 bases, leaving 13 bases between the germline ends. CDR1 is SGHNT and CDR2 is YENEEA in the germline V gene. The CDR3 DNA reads TGTGCCAGCAGCTACGGGACGCTAGGCGGGGAGCTGTTTTTT. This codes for CASSYGTLGGELFF.

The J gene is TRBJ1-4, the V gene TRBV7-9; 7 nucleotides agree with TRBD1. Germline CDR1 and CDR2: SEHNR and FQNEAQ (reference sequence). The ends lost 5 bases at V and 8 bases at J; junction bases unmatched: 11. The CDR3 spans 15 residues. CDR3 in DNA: TGTGCCAGCAGCCCGGCAGGGGGTGGTGCGGAAAAACTGTTTTTT. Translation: CASSPAGGGAEKLFF.

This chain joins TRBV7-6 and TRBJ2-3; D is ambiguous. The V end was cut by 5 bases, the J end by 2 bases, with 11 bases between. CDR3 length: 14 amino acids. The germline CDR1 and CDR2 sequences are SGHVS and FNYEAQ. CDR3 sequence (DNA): TGTGCCAGCAGCCCTCAAGTTTCCACAGATACGCAGTATTTT. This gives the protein CASSPQVSTDTQYF.

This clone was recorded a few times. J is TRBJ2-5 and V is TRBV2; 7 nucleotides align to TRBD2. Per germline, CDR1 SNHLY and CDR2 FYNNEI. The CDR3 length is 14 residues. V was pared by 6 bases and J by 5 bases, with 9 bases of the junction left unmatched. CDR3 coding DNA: TGTGCCAGCAGGGATGCTAGGGGAGGGGAGACCCAGTACTTC. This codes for CASRDARGGETQYF.

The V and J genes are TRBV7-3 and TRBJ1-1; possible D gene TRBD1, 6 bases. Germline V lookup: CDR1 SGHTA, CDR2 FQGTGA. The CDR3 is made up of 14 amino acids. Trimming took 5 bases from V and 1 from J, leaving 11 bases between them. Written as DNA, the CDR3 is TGTGCCAGCAGCCCTGGCAGGGGGAACACTGAAGCTTTCTTT. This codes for CASSPGRGNTEAFF.

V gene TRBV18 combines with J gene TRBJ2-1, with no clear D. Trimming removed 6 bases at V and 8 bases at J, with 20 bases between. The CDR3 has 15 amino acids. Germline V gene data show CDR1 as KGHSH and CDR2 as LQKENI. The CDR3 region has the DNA TGTGCCAGCTCGAAGGTCAGGTCCTTTGGGGATGAGCAGTTCTTC. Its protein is CASSKVRSFGDEQFF.

CDR3 coding DNA: TGCGCCAGCAGCTCGGGGTCCACTAGCTCCTACGAGCAGTACTTC. It specifies CASSSGSTSSYEQYF. The gene calls are TRBV5-1 and TRBJ2-7, with D tentatively TRBD2 (5 bases). Germline V CDR1 and CDR2: SGHRS, YFSETQ. Trimming pared 3 bases from V and 0 bases from J, leaving 13 bases between. The CDR3 loop spans 15 amino acids.

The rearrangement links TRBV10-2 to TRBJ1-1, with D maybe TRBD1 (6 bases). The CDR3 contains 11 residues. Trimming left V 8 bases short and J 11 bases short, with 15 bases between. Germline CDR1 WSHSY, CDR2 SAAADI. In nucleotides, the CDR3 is TGCGCCAGCTCCCTTGGGGGGCAGGCTTTCTTT. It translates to CASSLGGQAFF.

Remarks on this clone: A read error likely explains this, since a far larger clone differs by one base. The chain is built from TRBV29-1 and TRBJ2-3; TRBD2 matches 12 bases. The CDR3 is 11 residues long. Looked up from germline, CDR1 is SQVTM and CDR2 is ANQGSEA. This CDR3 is CSVGRTSGTSF. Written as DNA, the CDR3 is TGCAGCGTTGGTAGGACTAGCGGGACTAGTTTT.

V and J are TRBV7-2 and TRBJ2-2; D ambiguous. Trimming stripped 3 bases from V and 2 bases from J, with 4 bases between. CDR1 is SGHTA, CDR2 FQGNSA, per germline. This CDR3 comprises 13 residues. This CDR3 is CASSFGNTGELFF. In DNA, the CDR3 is TGTGCCAGCAGCTTCGGAAACACCGGGGAGCTGTTTTTT.

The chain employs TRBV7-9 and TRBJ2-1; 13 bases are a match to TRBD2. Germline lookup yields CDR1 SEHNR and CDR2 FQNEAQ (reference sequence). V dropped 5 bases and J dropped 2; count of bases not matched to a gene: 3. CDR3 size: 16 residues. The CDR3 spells CASSRGLAGAYNEQFF. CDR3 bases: TGTGCCAGCAGCCGAGGACTAGCGGGGGCCTACAATGAGCAGTTCTTC.

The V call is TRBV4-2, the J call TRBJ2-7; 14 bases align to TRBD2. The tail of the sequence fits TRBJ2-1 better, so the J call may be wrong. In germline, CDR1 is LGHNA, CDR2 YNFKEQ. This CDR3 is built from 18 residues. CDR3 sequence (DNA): TGTGCCAGCAGCTACAGGACTAGCGGGAGGATAGGCTACAATGAGCAGTTCTTC. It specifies CASSYRTSGRIGYNEQFF.

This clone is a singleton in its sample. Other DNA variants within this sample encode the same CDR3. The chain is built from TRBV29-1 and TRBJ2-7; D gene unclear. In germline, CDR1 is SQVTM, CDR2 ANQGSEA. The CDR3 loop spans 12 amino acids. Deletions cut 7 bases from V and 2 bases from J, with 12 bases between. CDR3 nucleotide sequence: TGCAGCGCGCGTGACGTAACCTACGAGCAGTACTTC. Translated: CSARDVTYEQYF.

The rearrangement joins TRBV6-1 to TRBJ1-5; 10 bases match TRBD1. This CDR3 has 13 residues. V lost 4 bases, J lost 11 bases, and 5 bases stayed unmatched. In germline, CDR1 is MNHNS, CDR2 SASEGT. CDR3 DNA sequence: TGTGCCAGCAGTGGGACAGGGGGAAGTGCCCAGCATTTT. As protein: CASSGTGGSAQHF.

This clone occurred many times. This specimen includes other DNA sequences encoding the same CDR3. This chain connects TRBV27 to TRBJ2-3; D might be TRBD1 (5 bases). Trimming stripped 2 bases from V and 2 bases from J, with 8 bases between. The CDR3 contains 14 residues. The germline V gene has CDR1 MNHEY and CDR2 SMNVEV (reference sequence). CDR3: CASSLDSFTDTQYF. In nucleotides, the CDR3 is TGTGCCAGCAGTTTAGACAGCTTCACAGATACGCAGTATTTT.

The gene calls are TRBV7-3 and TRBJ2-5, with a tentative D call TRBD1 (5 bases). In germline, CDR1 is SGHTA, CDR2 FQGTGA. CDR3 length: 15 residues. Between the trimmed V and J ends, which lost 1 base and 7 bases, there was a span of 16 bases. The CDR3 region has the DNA TGTGCCAGCAGCTTAATAGGGGCCAGCGAAGGGACCCAGTACTTC. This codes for CASSLIGASEGTQYF.

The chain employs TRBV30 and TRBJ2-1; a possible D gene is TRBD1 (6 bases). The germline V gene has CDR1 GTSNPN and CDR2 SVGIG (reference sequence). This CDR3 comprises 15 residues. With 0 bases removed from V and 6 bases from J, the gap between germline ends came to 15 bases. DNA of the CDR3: TGTGCCTGGAGTGTACTAACGACAGGTTTCAATGAGCAGTTCTTC. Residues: CAWSVLTTGFNEQFF.

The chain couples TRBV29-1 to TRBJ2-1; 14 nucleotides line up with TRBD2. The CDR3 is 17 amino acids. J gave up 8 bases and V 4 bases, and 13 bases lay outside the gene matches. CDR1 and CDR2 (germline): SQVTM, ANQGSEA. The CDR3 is CSVGYRAGTSGSDEQFF. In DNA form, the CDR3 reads TGCAGCGTTGGGTACAGGGCCGGGACTAGCGGGAGCGATGAGCAGTTCTTC.

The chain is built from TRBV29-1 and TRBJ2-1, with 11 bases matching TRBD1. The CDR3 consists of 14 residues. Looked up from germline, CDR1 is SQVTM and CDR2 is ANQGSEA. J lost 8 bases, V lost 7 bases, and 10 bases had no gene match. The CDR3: CSAKVPGQGDEQFF. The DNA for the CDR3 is TGCAGCGCAAAGGTTCCGGGACAGGGGGATGAGCAGTTCTTC.

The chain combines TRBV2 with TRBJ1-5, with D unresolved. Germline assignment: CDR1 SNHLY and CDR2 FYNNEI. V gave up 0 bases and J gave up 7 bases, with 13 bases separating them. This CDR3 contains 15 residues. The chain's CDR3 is CASSEAKGMGQPQHF. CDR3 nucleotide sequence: TGTGCCAGCAGTGAAGCGAAGGGAATGGGGCAGCCCCAGCATTTT.

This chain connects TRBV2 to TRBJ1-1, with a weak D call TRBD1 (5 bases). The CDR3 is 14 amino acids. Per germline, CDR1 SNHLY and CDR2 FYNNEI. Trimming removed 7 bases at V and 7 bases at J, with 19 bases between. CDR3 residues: CASTEGGDGFEAFF. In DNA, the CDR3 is TGTGCCAGCACCGAGGGAGGGGATGGGTTTGAAGCTTTCTTT.

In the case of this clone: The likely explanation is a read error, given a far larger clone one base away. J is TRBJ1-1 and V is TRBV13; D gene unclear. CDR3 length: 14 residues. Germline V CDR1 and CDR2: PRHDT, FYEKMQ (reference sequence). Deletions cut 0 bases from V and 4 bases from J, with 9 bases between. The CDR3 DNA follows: TGTGCCAGCAGCTTAGGCAGTGCTGGCACTGAAGCTTTCTTT. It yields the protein CASSLGSAGTEAFF.

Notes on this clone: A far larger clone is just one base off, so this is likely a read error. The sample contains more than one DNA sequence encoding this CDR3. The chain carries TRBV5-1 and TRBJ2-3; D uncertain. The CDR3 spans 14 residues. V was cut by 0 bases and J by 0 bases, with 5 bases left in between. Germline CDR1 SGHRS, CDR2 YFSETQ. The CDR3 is CASSLVGSTDTQYF. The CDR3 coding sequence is TGCGCCAGCAGCTTGGTGGGTAGCACAGATACGCAGTATTTT.

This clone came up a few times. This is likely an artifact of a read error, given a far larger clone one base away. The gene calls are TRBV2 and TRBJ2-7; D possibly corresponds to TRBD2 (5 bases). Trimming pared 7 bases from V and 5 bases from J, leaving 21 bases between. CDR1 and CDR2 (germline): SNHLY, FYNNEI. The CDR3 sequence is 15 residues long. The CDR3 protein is CASTSGRGLGNEQYF. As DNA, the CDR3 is TGTGCCAGCACCAGCGGTCGGGGTTTGGGCAACGAGCAGTACTTC. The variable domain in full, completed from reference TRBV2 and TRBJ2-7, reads EPEVTQTPSHQVTQMGQEVILRCVPISNHLYFYWYRQILGQKVEFLVSFYNNEISEKSEIFDDQFSVERPDGSNFTLKIRSTKLEDSAMYFCASTSGRGLGNEQYFGPGTRLTVT.

Here the CDR3 reads CASSDGVINEKLFF. CDR3 nucleotide sequence: TGTGCCAGCAGCGACGGAGTGATTAATGAAAAACTGTTTTTT. The chain recombines TRBV9 with TRBJ1-4, with D unresolved. This CDR3 spans 14 amino acids. Germline assignment: CDR1 SGDLS and CDR2 YYNGEE. The ends were cut back, 3 bases at V and 4 bases at J, with 10 bases in the middle.